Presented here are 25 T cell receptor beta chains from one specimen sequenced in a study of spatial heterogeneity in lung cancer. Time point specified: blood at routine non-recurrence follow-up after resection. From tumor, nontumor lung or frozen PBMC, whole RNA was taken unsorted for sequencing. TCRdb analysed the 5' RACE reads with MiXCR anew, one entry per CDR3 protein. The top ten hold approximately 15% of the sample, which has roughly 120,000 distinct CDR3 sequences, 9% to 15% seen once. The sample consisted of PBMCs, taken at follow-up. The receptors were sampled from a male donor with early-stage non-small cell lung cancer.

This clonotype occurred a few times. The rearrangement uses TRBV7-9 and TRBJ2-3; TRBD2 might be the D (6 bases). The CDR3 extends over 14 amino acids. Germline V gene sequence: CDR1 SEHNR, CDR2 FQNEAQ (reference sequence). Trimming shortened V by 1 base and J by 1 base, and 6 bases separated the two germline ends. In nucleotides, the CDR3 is TGTGCCAGCAGCTTAGAGCGGGGCACAGATACGCAGTATTTT. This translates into CASSLERGTDTQYF.

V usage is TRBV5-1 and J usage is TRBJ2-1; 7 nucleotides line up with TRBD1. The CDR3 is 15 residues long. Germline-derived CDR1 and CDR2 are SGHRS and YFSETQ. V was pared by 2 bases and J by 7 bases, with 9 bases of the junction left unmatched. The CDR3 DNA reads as TGCGCCAGCAGCTTAGAGGGGGCAGGTTTGAATGAGCAGTTCTTC. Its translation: CASSLEGAGLNEQFF.

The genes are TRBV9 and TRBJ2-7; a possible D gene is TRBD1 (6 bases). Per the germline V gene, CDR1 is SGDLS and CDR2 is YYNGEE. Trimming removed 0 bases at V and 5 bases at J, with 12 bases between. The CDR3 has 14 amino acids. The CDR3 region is CASSVARGSDEQYF. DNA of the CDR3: TGTGCCAGCAGCGTAGCCAGGGGAAGCGACGAGCAGTACTTC.

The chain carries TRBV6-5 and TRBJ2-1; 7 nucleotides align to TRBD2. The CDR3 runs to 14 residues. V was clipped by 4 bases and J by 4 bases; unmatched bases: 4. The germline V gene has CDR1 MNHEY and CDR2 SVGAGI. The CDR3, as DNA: TGTGCCAGCAGTTTAAGCGGGGCATACAATGAGCAGTTCTTC. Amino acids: CASSLSGAYNEQFF.

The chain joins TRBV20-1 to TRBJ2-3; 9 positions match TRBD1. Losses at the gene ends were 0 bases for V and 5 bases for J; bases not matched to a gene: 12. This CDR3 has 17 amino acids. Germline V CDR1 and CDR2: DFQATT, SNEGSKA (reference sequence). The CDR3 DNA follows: TGCAGTGCTAGAGATTTTAAACGGACAGGGGATCTAGATACGCAGTATTTT. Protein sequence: CSARDFKRTGDLDTQYF.

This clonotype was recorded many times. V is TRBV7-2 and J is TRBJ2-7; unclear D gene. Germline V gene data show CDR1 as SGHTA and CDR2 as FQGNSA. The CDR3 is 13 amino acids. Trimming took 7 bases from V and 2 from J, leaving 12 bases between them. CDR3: CASKMAGPYEQYF. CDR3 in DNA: TGTGCCAGCAAGATGGCAGGCCCCTACGAGCAGTACTTC.

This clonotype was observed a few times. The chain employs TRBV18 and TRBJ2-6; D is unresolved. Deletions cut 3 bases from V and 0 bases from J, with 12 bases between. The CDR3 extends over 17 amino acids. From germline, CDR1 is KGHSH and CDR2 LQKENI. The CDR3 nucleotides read TGTGCCAGCTCACCGACCCTCCCGTACTCTGGGGCCAACGTCCTGACTTTC. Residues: CASSPTLPYSGANVLTF.

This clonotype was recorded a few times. Written as DNA, the CDR3 is TGCAGCGTTGGGGGTAGCGGGGGGCCCTCCTACGAGCAGTACTTC. Protein product: CSVGGSGGPSYEQYF. The rearrangement uses TRBV29-1 and TRBJ2-7, with TRBD2 matching 10 bases. In germline, CDR1 is SQVTM, CDR2 ANQGSEA. J gave up 0 bases and V 4 bases, and 6 bases lay outside the gene matches. This CDR3 spans 15 amino acids.

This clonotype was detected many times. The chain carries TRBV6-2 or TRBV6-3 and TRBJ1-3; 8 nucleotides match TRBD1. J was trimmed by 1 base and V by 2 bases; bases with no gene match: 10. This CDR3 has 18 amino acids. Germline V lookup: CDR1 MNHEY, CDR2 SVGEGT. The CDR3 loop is CASSYRSGTGVSGNTIYF. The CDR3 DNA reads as TGTGCCAGCAGTTACCGCTCCGGGACAGGAGTTTCTGGAAACACCATATATTTT.

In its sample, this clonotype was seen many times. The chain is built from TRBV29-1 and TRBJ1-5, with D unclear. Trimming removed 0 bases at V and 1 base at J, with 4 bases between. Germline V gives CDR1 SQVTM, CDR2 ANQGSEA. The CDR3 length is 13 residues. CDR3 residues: CSVEEGSNQPQHF. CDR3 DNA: TGCAGCGTTGAAGAGGGAAGCAATCAGCCCCAGCATTTT.

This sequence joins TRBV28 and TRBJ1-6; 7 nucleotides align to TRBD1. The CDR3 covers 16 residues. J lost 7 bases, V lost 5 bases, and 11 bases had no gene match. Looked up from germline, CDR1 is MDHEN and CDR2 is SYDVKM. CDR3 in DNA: TGTGCCAGCAGTCCGCCCCGACAGGGTAGGAATTCACCCCTCCACTTT. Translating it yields CASSPPRQGRNSPLHF.

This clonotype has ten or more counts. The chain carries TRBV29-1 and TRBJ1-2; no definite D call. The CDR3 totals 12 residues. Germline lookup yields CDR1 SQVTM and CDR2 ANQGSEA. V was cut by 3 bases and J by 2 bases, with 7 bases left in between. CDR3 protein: CSVDSPNYGYTF. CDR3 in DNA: TGCAGCGTTGACAGTCCGAACTATGGCTACACCTTC.

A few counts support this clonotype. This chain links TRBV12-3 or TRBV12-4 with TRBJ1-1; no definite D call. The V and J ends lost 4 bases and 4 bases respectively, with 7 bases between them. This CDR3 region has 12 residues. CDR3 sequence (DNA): TGTGCCAGCAGTTCGGGTCTCACTGAAGCTTTCTTT. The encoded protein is CASSSGLTEAFF.

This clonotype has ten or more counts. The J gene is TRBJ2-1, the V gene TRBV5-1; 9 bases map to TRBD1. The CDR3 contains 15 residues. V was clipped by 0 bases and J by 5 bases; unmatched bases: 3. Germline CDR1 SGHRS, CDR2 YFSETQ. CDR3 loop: CASSLGDRENNEQFF. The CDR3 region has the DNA TGCGCCAGCAGCTTGGGGGACAGGGAAAACAATGAGCAGTTCTTC.

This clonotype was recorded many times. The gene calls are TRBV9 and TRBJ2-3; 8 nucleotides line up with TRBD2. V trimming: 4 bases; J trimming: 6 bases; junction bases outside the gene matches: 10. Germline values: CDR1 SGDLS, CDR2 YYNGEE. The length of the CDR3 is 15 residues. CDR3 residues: CASSPTGGQMDTQYF. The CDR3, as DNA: TGTGCCAGCAGCCCCACGGGGGGGCAGATGGATACGCAGTATTTT.

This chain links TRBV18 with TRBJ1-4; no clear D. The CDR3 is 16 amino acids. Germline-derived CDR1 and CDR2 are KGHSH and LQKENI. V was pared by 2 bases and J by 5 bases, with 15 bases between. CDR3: CASSPVSGGLNEKLFF. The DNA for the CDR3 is TGTGCCAGCTCACCAGTTTCGGGCGGACTAAATGAAAAACTGTTTTTT. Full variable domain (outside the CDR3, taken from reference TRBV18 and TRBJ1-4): NAGVMQNPRHLVRRRGQEARLRCSPMKGHSHVYWYRQLPEEGLKFMVYLQKENIIDESGMPKERFSAEFPKEGPSILRIQQVVRGDSAAYFCASSPVSGGLNEKLFFGSGTQLSVL.

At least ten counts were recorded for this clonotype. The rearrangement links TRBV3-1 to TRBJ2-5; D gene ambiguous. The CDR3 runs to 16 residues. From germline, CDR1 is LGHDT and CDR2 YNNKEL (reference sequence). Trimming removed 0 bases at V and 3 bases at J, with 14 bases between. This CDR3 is CASSQDPGVLKETQYF. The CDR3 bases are TGTGCCAGCAGCCAAGATCCAGGCGTTCTTAAAGAGACCCAGTACTTC.

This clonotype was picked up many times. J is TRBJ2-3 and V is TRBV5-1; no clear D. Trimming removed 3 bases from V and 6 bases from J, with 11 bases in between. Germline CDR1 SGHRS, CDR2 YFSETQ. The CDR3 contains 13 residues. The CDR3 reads CASSSGFLDTQYF. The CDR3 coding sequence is TGCGCCAGCAGCTCCGGTTTTTTGGATACGCAGTATTTT.

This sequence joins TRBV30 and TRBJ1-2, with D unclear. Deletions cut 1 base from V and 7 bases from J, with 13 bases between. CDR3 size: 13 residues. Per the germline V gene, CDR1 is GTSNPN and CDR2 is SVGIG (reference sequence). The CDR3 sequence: CAWSGSRLSGYTF. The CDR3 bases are TGTGCCTGGAGTGGATCGAGGCTCTCTGGCTACACCTTC.

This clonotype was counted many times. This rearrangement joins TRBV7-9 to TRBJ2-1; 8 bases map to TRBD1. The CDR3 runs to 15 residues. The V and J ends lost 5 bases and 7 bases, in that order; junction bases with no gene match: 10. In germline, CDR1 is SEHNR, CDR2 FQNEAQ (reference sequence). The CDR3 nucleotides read TGTGCCAGCAGCGCACGGACAGGGATAGCAAATGAGCAGTTCTTC. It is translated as CASSARTGIANEQFF. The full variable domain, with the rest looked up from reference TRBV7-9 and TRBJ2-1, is DTGVSQNPRHKITKRGQNVTFRCDPISEHNRLYWYRQTLGQGPEFLTYFQNEAQLEKSRLLSDRFSAERPKGSFSTLEIQRTEQGDSAMYLCASSARTGIANEQFFGPGTRLTVL.

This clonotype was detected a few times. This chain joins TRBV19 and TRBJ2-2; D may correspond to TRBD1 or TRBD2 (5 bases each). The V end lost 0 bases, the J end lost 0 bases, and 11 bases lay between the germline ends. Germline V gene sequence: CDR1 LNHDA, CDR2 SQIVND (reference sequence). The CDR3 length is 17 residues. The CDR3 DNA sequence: TGTGCCAGTAGTATAGACCGGGGCGGACCGAACACCGGGGAGCTGTTTTTT. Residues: CASSIDRGGPNTGELFF.

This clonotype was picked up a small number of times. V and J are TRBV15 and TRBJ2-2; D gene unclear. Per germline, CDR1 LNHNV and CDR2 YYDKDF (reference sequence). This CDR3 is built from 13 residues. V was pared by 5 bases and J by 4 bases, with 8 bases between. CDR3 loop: CATSPRSTGELFF. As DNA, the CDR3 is TGTGCCACCAGCCCACGATCCACCGGGGAGCTGTTTTTT.

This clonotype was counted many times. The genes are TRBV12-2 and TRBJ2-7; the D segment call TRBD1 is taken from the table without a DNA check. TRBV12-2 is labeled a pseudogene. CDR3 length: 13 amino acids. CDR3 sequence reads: CASRRTSSYEQYF. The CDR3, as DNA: TGTGCAAGTCGTCGGACAAGCTCCTACGAGCAGTACTTC.

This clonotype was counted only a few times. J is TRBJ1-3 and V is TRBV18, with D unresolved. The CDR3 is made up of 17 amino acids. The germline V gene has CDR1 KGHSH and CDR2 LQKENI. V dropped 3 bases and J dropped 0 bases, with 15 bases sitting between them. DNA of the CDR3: TGTGCCAGCTCACCCTACGGCAGTCAGAGCTCTGGAAACACCATATATTTT. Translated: CASSPYGSQSSGNTIYF.

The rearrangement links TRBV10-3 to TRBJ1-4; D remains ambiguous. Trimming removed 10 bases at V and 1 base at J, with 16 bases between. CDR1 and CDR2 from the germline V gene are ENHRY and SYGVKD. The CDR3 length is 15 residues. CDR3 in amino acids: CATRLGSGTNEKLFF. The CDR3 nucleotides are TGTGCCACCCGGTTGGGATCGGGAACTAATGAAAAACTGTTTTTT.